Listed here are 26 T cell receptor beta chains from one sample, sequenced in a study of cytomegalovirus exposure and HLA in healthy donors. Primers included in the PCR were 60 Vbeta and 13 Jbeta primers. Some clones are missing from TCRdb's copy, which holds only in-frame ones; the method was immunoSEQ multiplex PCR. This sample has roughly 250,000 clones, with 84% found just once. Specimen: PBMCs. Receptor source: a woman aged 40 to 50 in good health and CMV-seropositive.

This clone was recorded once. The chain joins TRBV29-1 to TRBJ2-1, with 16 bases lining up with TRBD2. The CDR3 runs to 14 residues. Germline assignment: CDR1 SQVTM and CDR2 ANQGSEA. V was pared by 3 bases and J by 12 bases, with 5 bases of the junction left unmatched. CDR3 in amino acids: CSVEAGTSGRGQFF. CDR3 in DNA: TGCAGCGTTGAGGCCGGGACTAGCGGGAGGGGGCAGTTCTTC.

The genes are TRBV27 and TRBJ2-7; TRBD2 matches 10 bases. The CDR3 loop spans 14 amino acids. Germline assignment: CDR1 MNHEY and CDR2 SMNVEV (reference sequence). J lost 0 bases, V lost 8 bases, and 4 bases had no gene match. CDR3 region: CASRPSGSSYEQYF. CDR3 nucleotide sequence: TGTGCCAGCCGTCCTAGCGGGAGCTCCTACGAGCAGTACTTC.

V and J are TRBV4-2 and TRBJ2-1; D unclear. From germline, CDR1 is LGHNA and CDR2 YNFKEQ. This CDR3 has 17 residues. Trimming took 0 bases from V and 8 from J, leaving 20 bases between them. The CDR3 loop reads CASSQDRQRNWRDEQFF. CDR3 bases: TGTGCCAGCAGCCAAGATCGGCAGAGGAACTGGCGCGATGAGCAGTTCTTC.

Written as DNA, the CDR3 is TGTGCCAGCACCCGGCCGGGTGGCTACACCTTC. This sequence encodes CASTRPGGYTF. The rearrangement links TRBV7-2 to TRBJ1-2; D is uncertain. CDR3 length: 11 amino acids. CDR1 is SGHTA, CDR2 FQGNSA, per germline. The V end lost 7 bases, the J end lost 7 bases, and 10 bases lay between the germline ends.

This chain joins TRBV28 and TRBJ1-2; 7 bases line up with TRBD1. The CDR3 sequence is 14 residues long. The trim removed 6 bases at V and 4 bases at J, leaving 8 bases unmatched. Germline V gene data show CDR1 as MDHEN and CDR2 as SYDVKM. The CDR3 sequence is CASSLTGPSYGYTF. CDR3 in DNA: TGTGCCAGCAGCCTGACAGGGCCCTCCTATGGCTACACCTTC.

The V call is TRBV4-2, the J call TRBJ1-4; 8 bases agree with TRBD1. Trimming took 4 bases from V and 2 from J; bases not matched to a gene: 12. Looked up from germline, CDR1 is LGHNA and CDR2 is YNFKEQ. The CDR3 is made up of 18 amino acids. In DNA form, the CDR3 reads TGTGCCAGCAGCCCTTCAGACAGGGGAGGTTTCACTAATGAAAAACTGTTTTTT. Residues: CASSPSDRGGFTNEKLFF.

The V gene is TRBV7-2, the J gene TRBJ2-7; TRBD2 matches 7 bases. V dropped 3 bases and J dropped 5; count of bases not matched to a gene: 4. This CDR3 has 13 residues. The germline CDR1 and CDR2 sequences are SGHTA and FQGNSA. As DNA, the CDR3 is TGTGCCAGCAGCTTCGGGGGGTTCGACGAGCAGTACTTC. Translating gives CASSFGGFDEQYF. The full variable domain, its missing parts supplied by reference TRBV7-2 and TRBJ2-7, is GAGVSQSPSNKVTEKGKDVELRCDPISGHTALYWYRQSLGQGLEFLIYFQGNSAPDKSGLPSDRFSAERTGGSVSTLTIQRTQQEDSAVYLCASSFGGFDEQYFGPGTRLTVT.

This chain uses TRBV10-3 with TRBJ2-2; 7 positions agree with TRBD2. The germline V gene has CDR1 ENHRY and CDR2 SYGVKD. This CDR3 spans 14 amino acids. Unmatched junction bases numbered 12, after V lost 10 bases and J lost 7 bases. The chain's CDR3 is CATKTSPEVGELFF. CDR3 in DNA: TGTGCCACTAAGACTAGCCCCGAAGTCGGGGAGCTGTTTTTT.

The rearrangement uses TRBV28 and TRBJ1-6; D not certain. This CDR3 spans 14 amino acids. Germline values: CDR1 MDHEN, CDR2 SYDVKM. Between the trimmed V and J ends, which lost 1 base and 5 bases, there was a span of 6 bases. CDR3 DNA: TGTGCCAGCAGTTTATCCCAGGATAATTCACCCCTCCACTTT. Translation gives CASSLSQDNSPLHF.

The CDR3 loop is CATSGGDQPQHF. CDR3 coding DNA: TGTGCCACCAGCGGGGGGGATCAGCCCCAGCATTTT. The chain couples TRBV15 to TRBJ1-5; TRBD1 is a possible D gene (5 bases). Trimming stripped 5 bases from V and 5 bases from J, with 7 bases between. The CDR3 spans 12 residues. Per the germline V gene, CDR1 is LNHNV and CDR2 is YYDKDF (reference sequence).

This chain uses TRBV14 with TRBJ1-1; TRBD1 is a possible D gene (6 bases). The V and J ends lost 0 bases and 5 bases respectively, with 10 bases between them. The CDR3 runs 14 residues. Germline CDR1 SGHDN, CDR2 FVKESK. CDR3 DNA: TGTGCCAGCAGCCAAGATCAGGGGAGTACTGAAGCTTTCTTT. It codes for CASSQDQGSTEAFF.

In its sample, this clone was seen a few times. The V call is TRBV6-5, the J call TRBJ1-2; 9 bases are a match to TRBD1. Trimming at V came to 2 bases and at J to 5 bases, leaving 6 bases not matched to a gene. Germline V CDR1 and CDR2: MNHEY, SVGAGI. This CDR3 contains 15 residues. CDR3 bases: TGTGCCAGCAGTTACGCTCCGGACAGGGGATATGGCTACACCTTC. Its protein is CASSYAPDRGYGYTF.

The gene calls are TRBV6-6 and TRBJ1-2; 7 nucleotides agree with TRBD1. The germline V gene has CDR1 MNHNY and CDR2 SVGAGI (reference sequence). V gave up 2 bases and J gave up 8 bases; unmatched junction bases: 11. The CDR3 runs 15 residues. CDR3 sequence: CASSYTVGQAGGYTF. The CDR3 region has the DNA TGTGCCAGCAGTTACACGGTCGGACAGGCAGGGGGCTACACCTTC.

The chain carries TRBV20-1 and TRBJ1-2; no clear D gene. The CDR3 has 10 amino acids. The germline gives CDR1 DFQATT, CDR2 SNEGSKA (reference sequence). Trimming removed 3 bases from V and 6 bases from J, with 5 bases in between. In DNA form, the CDR3 reads TGCAGTGCTAGCCCGGATGGCTACACCTTC. It translates to CSASPDGYTF.

V gene TRBV14 combines with J gene TRBJ1-1, with no clear D. CDR1 and CDR2 from the germline V gene are SGHDN and FVKESK. The CDR3 consists of 14 residues. The V end was cut by 0 bases, the J end by 9 bases, with 14 bases between. CDR3 sequence reads: CASSQDQTARKAFF. The CDR3 DNA follows: TGTGCCAGCAGCCAAGATCAAACTGCACGTAAAGCTTTCTTT. The full variable domain, with the rest looked up from reference TRBV14 and TRBJ1-1, is EAGVTQFPSHSVIEKGQTVTLRCDPISGHDNLYWYRRVMGKEIKFLLHFVKESKQDESGMPNNRFLAERTGGTYSTLKVQPAELEDSGVYFCASSQDQTARKAFFGQGTRLTVV.

V usage is TRBV6-5 and J usage is TRBJ2-5; 11 nucleotides agree with TRBD2. The tail of the sequence fits TRBJ2-7 better, so the J call may be wrong. Per the germline V gene, CDR1 is MNHEY and CDR2 is SVGAGI. This CDR3 is 15 amino acids long. This chain's CDR3 is CASSFLAGGSDEQYF. For the CDR3, the DNA is TGTGCCAGCAGTTTCTTAGCGGGAGGGTCTGACGAGCAGTACTTC.

This clone was counted a single time. The CDR3 DNA sequence: TGTGCCAGCAGCTTAGGTTCCCCCAGCTCCTACGAGCAGTACTTC. Protein: CASSLGSPSSYEQYF. V and J are TRBV7-2 and TRBJ2-7; D ambiguous. In germline, CDR1 is SGHTA, CDR2 FQGNSA. The CDR3 runs to 15 residues. With 1 base removed from V and 0 bases from J, the gap between germline ends came to 10 bases.

This clone came up a few times. The chain recombines TRBV11-2 with TRBJ2-2; 10 bases agree with TRBD2. V shed 1 base, J shed 6 bases, and the junction held 5 bases outside the gene matches. In germline, CDR1 is SGHAT, CDR2 FQNNGV. The CDR3 is 16 amino acids. The CDR3 loop reads CASSLVVAGGSGELFF. Here the CDR3 DNA reads TGTGCCAGCAGCTTAGTGGTAGCGGGAGGATCCGGGGAGCTGTTTTTT.

This clone came up a few times. This chain uses TRBV9 with TRBJ1-2; D unclear. The ends were cut back, 0 bases at V and 9 bases at J, with 12 bases in the middle. The CDR3 consists of 13 residues. Germline CDR1 SGDLS, CDR2 YYNGEE. The CDR3 region is CASSVEPGRSYTF. In DNA, the CDR3 is TGTGCCAGCAGCGTAGAACCGGGGAGGAGCTACACCTTC. Supplemented by reference TRBV9 and TRBJ1-2, the full variable domain reads DSGVTQTPKHLITATGQRVTLRCSPRSGDLSVYWYQQSLDQGLQFLIQYYNGEERAKGNILERFSAQQFPDLHSELNLSSLELGDSALYFCASSVEPGRSYTFGSGTRLTVV.

The genes are TRBV9 and TRBJ2-5, with D perhaps TRBD1 (6 bases). Trimming cost V 0 bases and J 3 bases, with 15 bases left between them. Germline V gives CDR1 SGDLS, CDR2 YYNGEE. The CDR3 is 16 amino acids. CDR3 sequence (DNA): TGTGCCAGCAGCGTAGGGCAGGGGTTAGGAAAAGAGACCCAGTACTTC. Its protein product is CASSVGQGLGKETQYF.

The chain couples TRBV4-2 to TRBJ2-1; TRBD1 aligns across 8 bases. J was trimmed by 6 bases and V by 0 bases; bases with no gene match: 4. CDR1 is LGHNA and CDR2 is YNFKEQ in the germline V gene. The CDR3 loop spans 15 amino acids. CDR3 bases: TGTGCCAGCAGCCAAGATGGGACAGGTTCCAATGAGCAGTTCTTC. The encoded protein is CASSQDGTGSNEQFF.

The chain carries TRBV5-1 and TRBJ2-5, with TRBD2 matching over 9 bases. CDR1 and CDR2 from the germline V gene are SGHRS and YFSETQ. The CDR3 covers 15 residues. The V and J ends lost 4 bases and 4 bases, in that order; junction bases with no gene match: 8. The CDR3 spells CASSILAGGLETQYF. CDR3 in DNA: TGCGCCAGCAGCATCCTGGCGGGAGGGCTAGAGACCCAGTACTTC. The full variable domain, with the rest looked up from reference TRBV5-1 and TRBJ2-5, is KAGVTQTPRYLIKTRGQQVTLSCSPISGHRSVSWYQQTPGQGLQFLFEYFSETQRNKGNFPGRFSGRQFSNSRSEMNVSTLELGDSALYLCASSILAGGLETQYFGPGTRLLVL.

This clone occurred once. The V and J genes are TRBV29-1 and TRBJ2-1, with 14 bases aligning to TRBD2. The CDR3 totals 17 residues. Germline V gives CDR1 SQVTM, CDR2 ANQGSEA. J gave up 8 bases and V 6 bases, and 15 bases lay outside the gene matches. In nucleotides, the CDR3 is TGCAGCGTCCCGGGACTAGCGGGAGTCATGGGGTTCGATGAGCAGTTCTTC. Translated, it gives CSVPGLAGVMGFDEQFF.

The chain couples TRBV7-9 to TRBJ1-6; 8 bases match TRBD1. In germline, CDR1 is SEHNR, CDR2 FQNEAQ (reference sequence). After removal of 9 bases from V and 7 bases from J, the junction contained 8 bases not matched to a gene. The CDR3 totals 14 residues. This CDR3 reads CASRYPGGNSPLHF. As DNA, the CDR3 is TGTGCCAGTCGCTATCCAGGGGGCAATTCACCCCTCCACTTT.

This chain connects TRBV7-2 to TRBJ1-4, with D possibly being TRBD1 (6 bases). The CDR3 consists of 15 residues. Germline loops: CDR1 SGHTA, CDR2 FQGNSA. The V and J ends lost 5 bases and 2 bases respectively, with 12 bases between them. DNA of the CDR3: TGTGCCAGCAGCCTACAGGGTAGTACTAATGAAAAACTGTTTTTT. Protein sequence: CASSLQGSTNEKLFF.

The chain couples TRBV9 to TRBJ1-4, with TRBD1 as a possible D gene (5 bases). The germline V gene encodes CDR1 SGDLS and CDR2 YYNGEE. The ends were cut back, 0 bases at V and 0 bases at J, with 12 bases in the middle. The CDR3 is 17 amino acids. The CDR3 DNA sequence: TGTGCCAGCAGCGTAGGTCCACAGGTTGCAACTAATGAAAAACTGTTTTTT. As protein: CASSVGPQVATNEKLFF.